Listed here are 10 T cell receptor beta chains from one sample, sequenced in a study of cytomegalovirus exposure and HLA in healthy donors (dated by TCRdb to about 2017). Receptor libraries were prepared by the immunoSEQ multiplex PCR assay. For the multiplex PCR, a mixture combining 60 forward primers for TCR Vbeta segments and 13 reverse primers for TCR Jbeta segments was used. Held by TCRdb, this immuneACCESS table contains in-frame sequences only and omits some clones. Under half of the omission traces to an unresolved V gene where checked; the cause of the rest is unknown. Recorded for this sample are 50,000 to 70,000 clones; just under 75% of them occurred a single time. Together, the top ten hold under 8% of the sample. The sequenced sample consisted of PBMCs. These receptors all stem from a man aged 25-45 years in good health and CMV-seropositive.

The chain employs TRBV15 and TRBJ1-3, with D perhaps matching TRBD1 (6 bases). The CDR3 contains 15 residues. V lost 3 bases to trimming and J lost 3 bases, with 12 bases between them. The V gene's germline CDR1 is LNHNV and CDR2 YYDKDF (reference sequence). CDR3 region: CATSSEQGNGNTIYF. The CDR3 bases are TGTGCCACCAGCAGCGAACAGGGAAATGGAAACACCATATATTTT.

The chain has TRBV5-1 and TRBJ2-3, with 7 bases aligning to TRBD2. There are 17 residues in the CDR3. Per the germline V gene, CDR1 is SGHRS and CDR2 is YFSETQ. Trimming took 3 bases from V and 5 from J; bases not matched to a gene: 15. The CDR3 bases are TGCGCCAGCAGCTACGCATATTGGGGGGGTGGTGAAGATACGCAGTATTTT. Protein product: CASSYAYWGGGEDTQYF. The full variable domain, with the rest looked up from reference TRBV5-1 and TRBJ2-3, is KAGVTQTPRYLIKTRGQQVTLSCSPISGHRSVSWYQQTPGQGLQFLFEYFSETQRNKGNFPGRFSGRQFSNSRSEMNVSTLELGDSALYLCASSYAYWGGGEDTQYFGPGTRLTVL.

The CDR3 DNA sequence: TGTGCCAGCAGTTTAACAGGGGGCGGCACAGATACGCAGTATTTT. The encoded protein is CASSLTGGGTDTQYF. V usage is TRBV28 and J usage is TRBJ2-3; 9 positions match TRBD1. Germline lookup yields CDR1 MDHEN and CDR2 SYDVKM. This CDR3 spans 15 amino acids. J lost 1 base, V lost 2 bases, and 1 base had no gene match.

V is TRBV6-5 and J is TRBJ2-1; D is ambiguous. V lost 6 bases to trimming and J lost 7 bases, with 13 bases between them. The CDR3 has 13 amino acids. Germline V CDR1 and CDR2: MNHEY, SVGAGI. CDR3 loop: CASSYTGWNEQFF. The CDR3 nucleotides read TGTGCCAGCAGCTACACCGGGTGGAATGAGCAGTTCTTC.

V gene TRBV6-5 combines with J gene TRBJ1-3; 8 bases are a match to TRBD1. After removal of 7 bases from V and 3 bases from J, the junction contained 5 bases not matched to a gene. Germline-derived CDR1 and CDR2 are MNHEY and SVGAGI. This CDR3 has 14 amino acids. As DNA, the CDR3 is TGTGCCAGCACCAGGGGGCCCGGTGGAAACACCATATATTTT. Protein product: CASTRGPGGNTIYF.

The genes are TRBV5-1 and TRBJ2-5, with 14 bases aligning to TRBD2. The CDR3 consists of 19 residues. The germline gives CDR1 SGHRS, CDR2 YFSETQ. The V gene end was trimmed by 3 bases and the J gene end by 2 bases; junction bases not matched to a gene: 12. CDR3 nucleotide sequence: TGCGCCAGCAGCTACCCGACTAGCGGGGGGGTACAAAATCAAGAGACCCAGTACTTC. Translated: CASSYPTSGGVQNQETQYF.

The chain combines TRBV7-2 with TRBJ1-6; no clear D. Per the germline V gene, CDR1 is SGHTA and CDR2 is FQGNSA. V dropped 1 base and J dropped 3 bases, with 7 bases sitting between them. The CDR3 sequence is 15 residues long. In DNA, the CDR3 is TGTGCCAGCAGCTTAGTGTCTATCTATAATTCACCCCTCCACTTT. Its protein product is CASSLVSIYNSPLHF.

This chain links TRBV5-1 with TRBJ2-3, with 7 bases identical to TRBD2. The CDR3 extends over 15 amino acids. Germline V CDR1 and CDR2: SGHRS, YFSETQ. Germline trimming cut 4 bases from V and 2 bases from J; bases unmatched to any gene: 7. CDR3 amino acids: CASSKSRGDTDTQYF. The CDR3 coding sequence is TGCGCCAGCAGCAAATCACGGGGGGACACAGATACGCAGTATTTT.

This clone was counted a single time. The chain is built from TRBV5-8 and TRBJ1-1, with a weak D call TRBD1 (5 bases). The CDR3 length is 17 residues. Germline V lookup: CDR1 SGHTS, CDR2 YDEGEE. V lost 3 bases and J lost 3, with 21 bases in between. CDR3 DNA sequence: TGTGCCAGCAGCTCGCGCCAACTGACGGGGGGGTACACTGAAGCTTTCTTT. Translation: CASSSRQLTGGYTEAFF.

This chain uses TRBV4-1 with TRBJ2-5; 10 positions agree with TRBD2. The CDR3 contains 17 residues. Germline assignment: CDR1 MGHRA and CDR2 YSYEKL. V lost 0 bases, J lost 9 bases, and 13 bases stayed unmatched. CDR3 nucleotide sequence: TGCGCCAGCAGCCAAGATCTGGCTAGCGGGGGACTTCGGGCCCAGTACTTC. Translation gives CASSQDLASGGLRAQYF.